A selection of T cell receptor beta chains follows, all from one sample in a study of cytomegalovirus exposure and HLA in healthy donors. Here immunoSEQ multiplex PCR was the method, and the copy in TCRdb shows in-frame clones only, minus some. The table includes about 160,000 clones, approximately 84% detected once. Sequencing used PBMCs. The receptor source for this set is a man between 18 and 29 years old in good health and CMV-seropositive. CDR3s include the opening cysteine and the closing phenylalanine or tryptophan. The order of the fields is J gene, clone size, D gene, V gene, CDR3 protein, CDR3 DNA. The D gene is left open where the match is weak. Not every row has a clone size; where given, it reads once, few, many or a size class.

>TRBJ1-6|NA|TRBD1|TRBV11-1
CASSLRDRNSPLHF
TGTGCCAGCAGCCTCAGGGACAGAAATTCACCCCTCCACTTT
>TRBJ2-1|NA|NA|TRBV2
CASRLQGGIYNEQFF
TGTGCCAGCAGGCTACAGGGGGGGATCTACAATGAGCAGTTCTTC
>TRBJ1-1|NA|TRBD1|TRBV19
CASSSRTGNTEAFF
TGTGCCAGTAGTTCGCGGACAGGGAACACTGAAGCTTTCTTT
>TRBJ2-7|NA|NA|TRBV9
CASSVAGQGMGEQYF
TGTGCCAGCAGCGTAGCTGGCCAGGGAATGGGAGAGCAGTACTTC
>TRBJ2-3|NA|TRBD2|TRBV6-6
CASSSMTSGVADTQYF
TGTGCCAGCAGTTCCATGACTAGCGGGGTCGCAGATACGCAGTATTTT
>TRBJ1-3|NA|NA|TRBV5-1
CASSLTGTTSGNTIYF
TGCGCCAGCAGCCTCACCGGGACAACCTCTGGAAACACCATATATTTT
>TRBJ1-1|NA|NA|TRBV18
CASSPVDSNTEAFF
TGTGCCAGCTCACCAGTTGACAGCAACACTGAAGCTTTCTTT
>TRBJ2-7|NA|TRBD2|TRBV5-1
CASSLSSGGLDYEQYF
TGCGCCAGCAGCCTTTCTAGCGGGGGGCTTGACTACGAGCAGTACTTC
>TRBJ1-4|NA|TRBD1|TRBV4-3
CASSPGTGSEKLFF
TGCGCCAGCAGCCCCGGGACAGGGAGTGAAAAACTGTTTTTT
>TRBJ2-1|once|NA|TRBV5-1
CASSLGGSENEQFF
TGCGCCAGCAGCTTGGGGGGCTCGGAGAATGAGCAGTTCTTC
>TRBJ2-7|NA|NA|TRBV6-6
CASSYRPGNYEQYF
TGTGCCAGCAGTTATCGGCCAGGGAACTACGAGCAGTACTTC
>TRBJ2-2|NA|NA|TRBV30
CACRPGTLNTGELFF
TGTGCCTGCCGTCCCGGGACACTGAACACCGGGGAGCTGTTTTTT
>TRBJ1-1|NA|TRBD1|TRBV2
CARAGGTEAFF
TGTGCCAGGGCAGGGGGCACTGAAGCTTTCTTT
>TRBJ1-5|NA|NA|TRBV30
CAWTPMGSSQPQHF
TGTGCCTGGACCCCCATGGGGAGTAGCCAGCCCCAGCATTTT
>TRBJ1-5|NA|NA|TRBV4-1
CASSPSLGGANQPQHF
TGCGCCAGCAGCCCCTCCCTAGGAGGCGCCAATCAGCCCCAGCATTTT
>TRBJ1-4|NA|NA|TRBV12-5
CASGLQGTEKLFF
TGTGCTAGTGGTTTGCAGGGGACGGAAAAACTGTTTTTT
>TRBJ1-2|once|NA|TRBV15
CATSSSLSEWGYTF
TGTGCCACCAGCAGTTCTCTGTCTGAGTGGGGCTACACCTTC
>TRBJ2-7|NA|NA|TRBV5-1
CASSLAPDSAYEQYF
TGCGCCAGCAGCTTGGCCCCCGACAGCGCCTACGAGCAGTACTTC
>TRBJ1-5|once|NA|TRBV4-3
CASSRPRVIPQHF
TGCGCCAGCAGCCGGCCCAGGGTTATTCCCCAGCATTTT
>TRBJ1-4|NA|NA|TRBV5-1
CASSLDGHEVNEKLFF
TGCGCCAGCAGCTTAGATGGTCACGAGGTAAACGAAAAACTGTTTTTT
>TRBJ2-6|once|NA|TRBV29-1
CSVANRTGANVLTF
TGCAGCGTTGCCAACAGGACTGGGGCCAACGTCCTGACTTTC
>TRBJ2-5|few|NA|TRBV7-2
CASSGGGGGRETQYF
TGTGCCAGCAGCGGGGGGGGCGGGGGTCGAGAGACCCAGTACTTC
>TRBJ1-1|NA|TRBD1|TRBV7-9
CASSLGGTGDLGAFF
TGTGCCAGCAGCTTAGGCGGGACAGGGGACCTTGGCGCTTTCTTT
>TRBJ1-5|NA|NA|TRBV6-5
CASSPRDFNQPQHF
TGTGCCAGCAGTCCAAGGGACTTCAATCAGCCCCAGCATTTT
>TRBJ1-6|NA|TRBD1|TRBV5-1
CASSLTDRDSPLHF
TGCGCCAGCAGCTTGACCGACAGGGATTCACCCCTCCACTTT
>TRBJ2-2|NA|NA|TRBV5-5
CASSLAGGGGGTGELFF
TGTGCCAGCAGCTTGGCCGGAGGGGGGGGAGGCACCGGGGAGCTGTTTTTT
>TRBJ1-2|NA|NA|TRBV27
CASSLNRANYGYTF
TGTGCCAGCAGTTTAAACAGAGCTAACTATGGCTACACCTTC
>TRBJ1-3|NA|NA|TRBV6-6
CASRTQGNTIYF
TGTGCCAGCAGAACCCAGGGAAACACCATATATTTT
>TRBJ1-1|NA|TRBD1|TRBV6-1
CAGTGGVRTEAFF
TGTGCCGGGACAGGAGGGGTACGGACTGAAGCTTTCTTT
>TRBJ2-2|NA|NA|TRBV25-1
CASSPRSNTGELFF
TGTGCCAGCAGTCCCAGATCTAACACCGGGGAGCTGTTTTTT
>TRBJ2-7|NA|NA|TRBV10-3
CAISDRRTNYEQYF
TGTGCCATCAGTGATCGCAGGACTAACTACGAGCAGTACTTC
>TRBJ2-3|NA|NA|TRBV4-1
CASSQGVVVGGLTDTQYF
TGCGCCAGCAGCCAAGGGGTTGTGGTGGGGGGGCTCACAGATACGCAGTATTTT
>TRBJ1-5|NA|TRBD1|TRBV9
CASKGQRGGIMWQPQHF
TGTGCCAGCAAGGGGCAAAGAGGGGGCATTATGTGGCAGCCCCAGCATTTT
>TRBJ2-3|NA|TRBD2|TRBV9
CASSVEWSGGADTQYF
TGTGCCAGCAGCGTAGAATGGAGCGGGGGGGCAGATACGCAGTATTTT
>TRBJ1-1|NA|NA|TRBV4-2
CASSQEAAEAFF
TGTGCCAGCAGCCAAGAAGCGGCTGAAGCTTTCTTT
>TRBJ2-1|NA|NA|TRBV9
CASSVPRTDKGYNEQFF
TGTGCCAGCAGCGTCCCTCGGACAGATAAGGGTTACAATGAGCAGTTCTTC
>TRBJ2-2|NA|TRBD2|TRBV7-3
CASSLRSSGGSGELFF
TGTGCCAGCAGCTTAAGGTCTAGCGGGGGTTCCGGGGAGCTGTTTTTT